This TCR beta chain derives from a study of T cell clones after liver transplantation. Background on the study: Post-transplant blood was tracked for graft-donor-reactive T cell clones identified in a pre-transplant mixed lymphocyte reaction. HCV positivity affected three of eight recipients; the rest lacked autoimmune or viral indications. At least one year of complete immunosuppression withdrawal without enzymes over twice normal defined tolerance.

The protocol was immunoSEQ multiplex PCR, while the TCRdb copy is restricted to in-frame clones and leaves out a portion. The sample records around 78,000 clones, 75% to 90% being singletons. The J segment lost 9 bases and the V segment lost 3 bases, leaving 11 bases of the junction unmatched. There are 15 residues in the CDR3. The germline gives CDR1 SGHRS, CDR2 YFSETQ. The V and J genes are TRBV5-1 and TRBJ1-1, with 10 bases aligning to TRBD1. Sample: CD4+ T cells from blood, taken at the 22-month timepoint. The receptor comes from a human patient who received a liver transplant. Some T cells may have originated in the graft donor. CDR3 nucleotides: TGCGCCAGCAGCTCTGAACCGGGACAGGGGCCGCAAGCTTTCTTT. It translates to CASSSEPGQGPQAFF.